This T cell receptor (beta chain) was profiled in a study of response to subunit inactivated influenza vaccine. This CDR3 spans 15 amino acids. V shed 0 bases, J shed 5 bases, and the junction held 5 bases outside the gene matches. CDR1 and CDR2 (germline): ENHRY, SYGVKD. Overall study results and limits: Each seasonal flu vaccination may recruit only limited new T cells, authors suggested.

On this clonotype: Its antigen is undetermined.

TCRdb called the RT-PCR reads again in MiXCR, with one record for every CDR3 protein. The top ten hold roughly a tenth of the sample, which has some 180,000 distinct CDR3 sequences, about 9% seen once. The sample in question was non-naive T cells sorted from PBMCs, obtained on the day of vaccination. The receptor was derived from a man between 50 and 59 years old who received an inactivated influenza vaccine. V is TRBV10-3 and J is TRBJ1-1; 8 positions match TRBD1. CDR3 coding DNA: TGTGCCATCAGTGAGTCGAAGCAGGGGGCAACTGAAGCTTTCTTT. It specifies CAISESKQGATEAFF.